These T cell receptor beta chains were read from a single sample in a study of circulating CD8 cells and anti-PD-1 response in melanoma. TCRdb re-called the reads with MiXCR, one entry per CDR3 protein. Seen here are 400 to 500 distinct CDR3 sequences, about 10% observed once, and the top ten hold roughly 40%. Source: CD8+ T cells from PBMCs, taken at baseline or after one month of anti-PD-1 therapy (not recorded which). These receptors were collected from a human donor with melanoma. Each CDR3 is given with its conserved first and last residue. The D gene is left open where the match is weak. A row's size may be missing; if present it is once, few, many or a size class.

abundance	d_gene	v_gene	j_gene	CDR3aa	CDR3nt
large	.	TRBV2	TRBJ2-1	CASLPGTIYNEQFF	TGTGCCAGCTTACCGGGGACGATCTACAATGAGCAGTTCTTC
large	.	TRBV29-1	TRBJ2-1	CSAENYAEQFF	TGCAGCGCCGAAAACTACGCTGAGCAGTTCTTC
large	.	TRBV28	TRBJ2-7	CASSFGLSSYEQYF	TGTGCCAGCAGTTTTGGCCTAAGCTCCTACGAGCAGTACTTC
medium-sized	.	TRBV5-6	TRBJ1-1	CASSLNMGNTEAFF	TGTGCCAGCAGCTTGAACATGGGGAACACTGAAGCTTTCTTT
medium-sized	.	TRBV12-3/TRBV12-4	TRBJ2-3	CASSPAKYSTDTQYF	TGTGCCAGCAGTCCTGCTAAGTATTCCACAGATACGCAGTATTTT
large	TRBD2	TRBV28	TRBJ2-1	CASSGLAGISEQFF	TGTGCCAGCAGTGGACTAGCGGGAATAAGTGAGCAGTTCTTC
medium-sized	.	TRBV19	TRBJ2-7	CASSRPSGVEQYF	TGTGCCAGTAGTAGGCCCTCCGGCGTCGAGCAGTACTTC
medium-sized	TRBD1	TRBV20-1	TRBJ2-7	CSAPWTGHSYEQYF	TGCAGTGCCCCCTGGACAGGGCACTCCTACGAGCAGTACTTC
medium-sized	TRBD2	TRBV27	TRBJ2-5	CASSEGLAGLLETQYF	TGTGCCAGCAGTGAGGGACTAGCGGGTCTGTTAGAGACCCAGTACTTC
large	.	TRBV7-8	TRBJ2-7	CASSPTGSRDEQYF	TGTGCCAGCAGCCCGACTGGTTCCAGGGACGAGCAGTACTTC
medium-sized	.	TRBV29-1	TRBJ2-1	CSVEVGEQFF	TGCAGTGTTGAAGTAGGTGAGCAGTTCTTC
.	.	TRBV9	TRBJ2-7	CASSSFEGEQYF	TGTGCCAGCAGCTCCTTCGAAGGCGAGCAGTACTTC
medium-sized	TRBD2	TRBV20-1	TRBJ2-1	CSARDRTSGSPFSYNEQFF	TGCAGTGCTAGAGATCGGACTAGCGGGAGCCCTTTCTCCTACAATGAGCAGTTCTTC
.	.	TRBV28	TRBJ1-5	CASRAVDSLNQPQRF	TGTGCCAGCAGAGCCGTGGACAGCCTGAATCAGCCCCAGCGTTTT
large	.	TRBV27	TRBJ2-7	CASSFGHEQYF	TGTGCCAGCAGTTTCGGGCACGAGCAGTACTTC
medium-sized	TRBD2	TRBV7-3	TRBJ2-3	CASSRLASNTDTQYF	TGTGCCAGCAGCCGACTAGCGTCTAACACAGATACGCAGTATTTT
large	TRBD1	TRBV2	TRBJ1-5	CASREGTGGFQPQHF	TGTGCCAGCAGGGAAGGGACAGGGGGCTTTCAGCCCCAGCATTTT
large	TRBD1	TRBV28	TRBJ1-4	CASSFQITGDPTNEKLFF	TGTGCCAGCAGTTTCCAAATTACAGGGGACCCAACTAATGAAAAACTGTTTTTT
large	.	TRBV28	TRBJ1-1	CASGWGTEAFF	TGTGCCAGCGGATGGGGCACTGAAGCTTTCTTT
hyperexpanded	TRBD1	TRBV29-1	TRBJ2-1	CSVTGVVNEQFF	TGCAGCGTTACAGGGGTTGTGAATGAGCAGTTCTTC
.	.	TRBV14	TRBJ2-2	CASSQELGIGELFF	TGTGCCAGCAGCCAAGAGTTGGGTATCGGGGAGCTGTTTTTT
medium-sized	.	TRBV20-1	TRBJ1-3	CSARDQARSGNTIYF	TGCAGTGCTAGAGACCAGGCCCGCTCTGGAAACACCATATATTTT
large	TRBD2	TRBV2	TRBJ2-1	CASPGLVANEQFF	TGTGCCAGCCCGGGACTAGTGGCCAATGAGCAGTTCTTC
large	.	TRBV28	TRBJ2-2	CASSTLINRGGTGELFF	TGTGCCAGCAGTACCCTCATAAACAGGGGGGGCACCGGGGAGCTGTTTTTT
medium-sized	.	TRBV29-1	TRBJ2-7	CSVFQGYEQYF	TGCAGCGTTTTTCAGGGCTACGAGCAGTACTTC
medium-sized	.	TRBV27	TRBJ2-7	CASSFTSAGEQYF	TGTGCCAGCAGTTTTACTTCCGCGGGCGAGCAGTACTTC
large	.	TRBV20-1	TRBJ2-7	CSARGTLSSYEQYF	TGCAGTGCTAGAGGAACTCTGAGCTCCTACGAGCAGTACTTC
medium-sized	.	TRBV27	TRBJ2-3	CASSFTSEDTQYF	TGTGCCAGCAGTTTTACCTCTGAAGATACGCAGTATTTT
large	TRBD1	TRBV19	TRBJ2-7	CASSPWTGQSYEQYF	TGTGCCAGTAGTCCTTGGACAGGTCAATCCTACGAGCAGTACTTC
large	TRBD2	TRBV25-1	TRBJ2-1	CASRTSGEYNEQFF	TGTGCCAGCAGAACTAGCGGGGAATACAATGAGCAGTTCTTC
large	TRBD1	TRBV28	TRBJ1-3	CASSQQGMRGNTIYF	TGTGCCAGCAGTCAACAGGGGATGAGAGGAAACACCATATATTTT
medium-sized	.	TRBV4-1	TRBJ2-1	CASSQDPWTGEQFF	TGCGCCAGCAGCCAAGATCCCTGGACGGGAGAGCAGTTCTTC
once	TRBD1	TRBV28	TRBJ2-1	CASSFLTGGGSYNEHFF	TGTGCTAGCAGTTTTTTGACAGGGGGAGGCTCCTACAATGAGCACTTCTTC
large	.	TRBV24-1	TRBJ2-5	CATSAEGRETQYF	TGTGCCACCAGTGCCGAGGGTAGAGAGACCCAGTACTTC
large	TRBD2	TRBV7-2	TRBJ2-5	CASSRTSGRGETQYF	TGTGCCAGCAGTCGGACTAGCGGGAGGGGTGAGACCCAGTACTTC
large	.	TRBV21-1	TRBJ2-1	CASSESTRTGGIYNEQFF	TGTGCCAGCAGCGAAAGCACCCGGACAGGGGGAATCTACAATGAGCAGTTCTTC
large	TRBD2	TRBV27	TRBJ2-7	CASSSLAGVYEQYF	TGTGCCAGCAGTTCACTAGCGGGAGTCTACGAGCAGTACTTC
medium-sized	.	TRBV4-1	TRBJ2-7	CASSQDYRANHGQYF	TGCGCCAGCAGCCAAGATTATCGGGCAAACCATGGGCAGTACTTC
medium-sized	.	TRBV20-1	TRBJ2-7	CSVSGWGLPYEQYF	TGCAGCGTGTCCGGCTGGGGACTTCCTTACGAGCAGTACTTC
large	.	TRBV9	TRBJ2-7	CASSVNINPYEQYF	TGTGCCAGCAGCGTAAATATTAACCCCTACGAGCAGTACTTC
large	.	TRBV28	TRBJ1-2	CASSLDLDGSSRGYTF	TGTGCCAGCAGTTTGGACCTGGACGGATCTAGTCGTGGCTACACCTTC
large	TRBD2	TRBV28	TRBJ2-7	CASSSSGLANEQYF	TGTGCCAGCAGTTCATCGGGACTAGCGAACGAGCAGTACTTC
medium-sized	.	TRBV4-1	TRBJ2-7	CASSQGTFGYEQYF	TGCGCCAGCAGCCAGGGGACTTTCGGTTACGAGCAGTACTTC
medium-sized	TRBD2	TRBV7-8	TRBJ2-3	CASSLSGGSTDTQYF	TGTGCCAGCAGCTTATCAGGCGGGAGTACAGATACGCAGTATTTT
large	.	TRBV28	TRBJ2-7	CASSPRARRYEQYF	TGTGCCAGCAGTCCCCGGGCTCGGAGATACGAGCAGTACTTC
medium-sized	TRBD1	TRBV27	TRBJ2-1	CASSQQGRSSYNEQFF	TGTGCCAGCAGTCAACAGGGGCGGAGCTCCTACAATGAGCAGTTCTTC
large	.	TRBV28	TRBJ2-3	CASMATLLEGRSDTQYF	TGTGCCAGCATGGCGACCCTACTCGAAGGACGCTCAGATACGCAGTATTTT
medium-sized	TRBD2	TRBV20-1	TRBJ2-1	CMATGTSGYSYNEQFF	TGCATGGCTACCGGGACTAGCGGATACTCCTACAATGAGCAGTTCTTC
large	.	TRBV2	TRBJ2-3	CASTGHPTGTQYF	TGTGCCAGCACCGGACATCCGACGGGGACGCAGTATTTT
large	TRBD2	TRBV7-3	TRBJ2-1	CASSLVIAGVNEQFF	TGTGCCAGCAGCTTGGTAATAGCGGGAGTTAATGAGCAGTTCTTC
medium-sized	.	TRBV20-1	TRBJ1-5	CSAMFGQPQHF	TGCAGTGCTATGTTCGGTCAGCCCCAGCATTTT